This TCR beta chain appears in the sequencing data of a study of molecular identifiers for immune sequencing clone quantification. Findings and limits, study-wide: Jurkat TCR RNA spiked in from one cell (amid about a million naive cells) was reportedly detectable.

V was cut by 0 bases and J by 4 bases, with 12 bases left in between. CDR1 is SNHLY, CDR2 FYNNEI, per germline. The CDR3 loop spans 15 amino acids. TCRdb re-called the PCR reads through MiXCR, storing one row per CDR3 protein. The table has around 470,000 distinct CDR3 sequences, about a fifth seen once. In the case of this clonotype: Its target is not known. Since a much larger clone is just one base distant, this may be a read error.

The sequencing sample was made of naive CD8+ T cells from blood, with Jurkat cell RNA spiked in. Noted subset: FACS-sorted CD8+CD4-CCR7+CD45RA+ naive T cells. J is TRBJ1-2 and V is TRBV2; no reliable D call. This TCR was sampled from a human donor in good health. Some libraries in this study had Jurkat cell RNA spiked in. DNA for the CDR3: TGTGCCAGCAGTGAAGCTGACGCCCTGTTCTATGGCTACACCTTC. It specifies CASSEADALFYGYTF. Based on the CDR3 plus reference TRBV2 and TRBJ1-2, the full variable domain is EPEVTQTPSHQVTQMGQEVILRCVPISNHLYFYWYRQILGQKVEFLVSFYNNEISEKSEIFDDQFSVERPDGSNFTLKIRSTKLEDSAMYFCASSEADALFYGYTFGSGTRLTVV.